The 21 T cell receptor beta chains below come from one sample, sequenced in a study of shared clonotypes between healthy human individuals. Positively selected for CCR7, the CD45RO-negative cells used as naive CD8 cells excluded terminally differentiated effector memory CD45RA+ cells. TCRdb's table, derived via immunoSEQ multiplex PCR, lists solely in-frame clones and lacks some. The sample includes 2 million to 2.5 million clones, 85% to 95% of them seen just once. Sequenced sample: naive CD8+ T cells from PBMCs. These receptors were obtained from a man aged 18 to 30 in good health. Some clones in this sample may be carry-over from other donors' samples.

The genes are TRBV29-1 and TRBJ1-1; 7 bases align to TRBD1. The CDR3 contains 14 residues. CDR1 SQVTM and CDR2 ANQGSEA come from the germline V gene. The ends lost 1 base at V and 0 bases at J; junction bases unmatched: 2. Written as DNA, the CDR3 is TGCAGCGTTGAAGGACAGGGAGTGAACACTGAAGCTTTCTTT. It yields the protein CSVEGQGVNTEAFF. The entire variable domain, with the rest obtained from reference TRBV29-1 and TRBJ1-1, is as follows: SAVISQKPSRDICQRGTSLTIQCQVDSQVTMMFWYRQQPGQSLTLIATANQGSEATYESGFVIDKFPISRPNLTFSTLTVSNMSPEDSSIYLCSVEGQGVNTEAFFGQGTRLTVV.

The V and J genes are TRBV6-6 and TRBJ1-4; D remains unclear. Trimming cost V 6 bases and J 6 bases, with 11 bases left between them. Germline V CDR1 and CDR2: MNHNY, SVGAGI (reference sequence). This CDR3 comprises 13 residues. This chain's CDR3 is CASSSGSYEKLFF. The CDR3 DNA reads TGTGCCAGCAGCTCGGGATCCTATGAAAAACTGTTTTTT.

This sequence joins TRBV7-9 and TRBJ2-3; D gene unclear. The CDR3 consists of 12 residues. The V end was cut by 7 bases, the J end by 7 bases, with 12 bases between. Germline-derived CDR1 and CDR2 are SEHNR and FQNEAQ (reference sequence). This CDR3 reads CASTSLVYTQYF. The CDR3 DNA reads as TGTGCCAGCACCTCGTTGGTCTATACGCAGTATTTT.

V usage is TRBV6-6 and J usage is TRBJ2-3; the D is unclear. The ends were cut back, 6 bases at V and 8 bases at J, with 15 bases in the middle. There are 13 residues in the CDR3. Germline lookup yields CDR1 MNHNY and CDR2 SVGAGI (reference sequence). CDR3 protein: CASSQEQKGTQYF. In DNA, the CDR3 is TGTGCCAGCAGCCAAGAACAGAAGGGTACGCAGTATTTT.

V usage is TRBV29-1 and J usage is TRBJ2-7; D perhaps matches TRBD1 (5 bases). Per germline, CDR1 SQVTM and CDR2 ANQGSEA. Trimming left V 4 bases short and J 5 bases short, with 9 bases between. The CDR3 loop spans 11 amino acids. CDR3 bases: TGCAGCGTTGTGATCAGGGACGAGCAGTACTTC. It translates to CSVVIRDEQYF.

This rearrangement joins TRBV7-2 to TRBJ1-5; TRBD1 is a possible D gene (5 bases). Trimming stripped 1 base from V and 7 bases from J, with 14 bases between. Germline CDR1 reads SGHTA; CDR2 reads FQGNSA. CDR3 length equals 15 residues. The CDR3 region is CASSLDVGPYQPQHF. CDR3 sequence (DNA): TGTGCCAGCAGCTTAGATGTGGGGCCCTACCAGCCCCAGCATTTT.

About this clone itself: The same CDR3 can be traced to other DNA sequences in this sample. The V gene is TRBV11-2, the J gene TRBJ1-1; unclear D gene. Deletions cut 1 base from V and 5 bases from J, with 5 bases between. The CDR3 has 12 amino acids. CDR1 and CDR2 (germline): SGHAT, FQNNGV. The CDR3 region has the DNA TGTGCCAGCAGCTTAGTTGGGACTGAAGCTTTCTTT. Its translation: CASSLVGTEAFF.

Worth noting for this clone: Other DNA sequences of this sample code for an identical CDR3. The chain links TRBV27 to TRBJ2-7, with 10 positions matching TRBD1. Germline V gene sequence: CDR1 MNHEY, CDR2 SMNVEV (reference sequence). This CDR3 is 15 amino acids long. The junction had 3 bases not matched to a gene; V was cut back by 3 bases and J by 1 base. This CDR3 is CASSFLGQGSYEQYF. The CDR3 nucleotides are TGTGCCAGCAGTTTCCTGGGACAGGGGTCCTACGAGCAGTACTTC.

The J gene is TRBJ2-7, the V gene TRBV5-8; the D is unclear. Trimming removed 2 bases from V and 4 bases from J, with 10 bases in between. The CDR3 has 13 amino acids. Per germline, CDR1 SGHTS and CDR2 YDEGEE. In DNA, the CDR3 is TGTGCCAGCAGCTTTGGCGGACGGTACGAGCAGTACTTC. Translating gives CASSFGGRYEQYF.

This chain joins TRBV7-6 and TRBJ2-7, with 7 bases identical to TRBD1. Germline CDR1 reads SGHVS; CDR2 reads FNYEAQ. The length of the CDR3 is 15 residues. V was pared by 2 bases and J by 0 bases, with 4 bases of the junction left unmatched. CDR3 region: CASSLTRDSSYEQYF. The CDR3 coding sequence is TGTGCCAGCAGCTTAACCCGGGACAGCTCCTACGAGCAGTACTTC.

The chain uses TRBV27 and TRBJ2-7, with a possible D match to TRBD2 (6 bases). Germline values: CDR1 MNHEY, CDR2 SMNVEV (reference sequence). The CDR3 is 16 amino acids. V lost 4 bases and J 3 bases, leaving 19 bases between the germline ends. CDR3 nucleotides: TGTGCCAGCAGTTCTAGTTCGGGGGAAACCTACTACGAGCAGTACTTC. This encodes CASSSSSGETYYEQYF.

The rearrangement uses TRBV27 and TRBJ2-1; the match to TRBD2 covers 8 bases. V shed 7 bases, J shed 5 bases, and the junction held 7 bases outside the gene matches. The CDR3 is 14 residues long. Per germline, CDR1 MNHEY and CDR2 SMNVEV (reference sequence). The CDR3 region has the DNA TGTGCCAGCACCCCCCTCGGGGGGGACAATGAGCAGTTCTTC. Amino acid sequence: CASTPLGGDNEQFF.

The V gene is TRBV19, the J gene TRBJ1-5; D is ambiguous. This CDR3 has 14 amino acids. Germline V gives CDR1 LNHDA, CDR2 SQIVND (reference sequence). V was cut by 6 bases and J by 2 bases, with 11 bases left in between. CDR3 sequence reads: CASRRELGNQPQHF. CDR3 DNA: TGTGCCAGTAGGCGAGAATTGGGCAATCAGCCCCAGCATTTT.

V and J are TRBV5-4 and TRBJ2-5; the D is unclear. V shed 0 bases and J shed 7 bases, with 10 bases lying between them. The germline V gene encodes CDR1 SGHNT and CDR2 YYREEE (reference sequence). The length of the CDR3 is 13 residues. In nucleotides, the CDR3 is TGTGCCAGCAGCTTGGTACGGTTGGGGACCCAGTACTTC. Translating it yields CASSLVRLGTQYF. Together with reference TRBV5-4 and TRBJ2-5, the CDR3 gives the full variable domain: ETGVTQSPTHLIKTRGQQVTLRCSSQSGHNTVSWYQQALGQGPQFIFQYYREEENGRGNFPPRFSGLQFPNYSSELNVNALELDDSALYLCASSLVRLGTQYFGPGTRLLVL.

V gene TRBV2 combines with J gene TRBJ2-1; 7 nucleotides line up with TRBD2. V shed 3 bases, J shed 5 bases, and the junction held 19 bases outside the gene matches. The CDR3 length is 19 residues. CDR1 is SNHLY and CDR2 is FYNNEI in the germline V gene. DNA of the CDR3: TGTGCCAGCAGTGATTTAGCTGTGGAGAGCGGGACGGCCCACAATGAGCAGTTCTTC. This codes for CASSDLAVESGTAHNEQFF.

The chain has TRBV5-4 and TRBJ1-1; no firm D call. Trimming removed 3 bases from V and 3 bases from J, with 15 bases in between. The germline V gene has CDR1 SGHNT and CDR2 YYREEE (reference sequence). The CDR3 runs to 15 residues. The CDR3 DNA reads as TGTGCCAGCAGCTCTGGCCCCGGCATTTACACTGAAGCTTTCTTT. The encoded protein is CASSSGPGIYTEAFF.

This clone occurred a few times. The chain links TRBV5-5 to TRBJ1-1, with 7 bases aligning to TRBD1. The CDR3 length is 15 residues. The trim removed 9 bases at V and 0 bases at J, leaving 11 bases unmatched. The germline CDR1 and CDR2 sequences are SGHKS and YYEKEE (reference sequence). The DNA for the CDR3 is TGTGCCACCCCAAAGGGGACAGTTATGAACACTGAAGCTTTCTTT. Its translation: CATPKGTVMNTEAFF.

To note about this clone: Other DNA sequences in the same sample also yield this CDR3. The rearrangement links TRBV19 to TRBJ1-1; D call uncertain. The V end lost 5 bases, the J end lost 0 bases, and 1 base lay between the germline ends. CDR1 and CDR2 (germline): LNHDA, SQIVND (reference sequence). CDR3 size: 11 residues. The CDR3 protein is CASSLNTEAFF. CDR3 sequence (DNA): TGTGCCAGTAGTCTGAACACTGAAGCTTTCTTT.

As DNA, the CDR3 is TGTGCCAGCAGTGAACCTTGGGACAGGCGTGAGACCCAGTACTTC. Its translation: CASSEPWDRRETQYF. The rearrangement links TRBV2 to TRBJ2-5; 8 bases match TRBD1. The V and J ends lost 2 bases and 5 bases, in that order; junction bases with no gene match: 7. The CDR3 is 15 residues long. In germline, CDR1 is SNHLY, CDR2 FYNNEI. Complete variable domain (other parts from reference TRBV2 and TRBJ2-5): EPEVTQTPSHQVTQMGQEVILRCVPISNHLYFYWYRQILGQKVEFLVSFYNNEISEKSEIFDDQFSVERPDGSNFTLKIRSTKLEDSAMYFCASSEPWDRRETQYFGPGTRLLVL.

J is TRBJ2-7 and V is TRBV10-1; D remains ambiguous. CDR3 size: 13 residues. V lost 1 base, J lost 5 bases, and 9 bases lay in between. CDR1 and CDR2 (germline): WNHNN, SYGVQD (reference sequence). The CDR3 here is CASSELVGHEQYF. The CDR3, as DNA: TGCGCCAGCAGTGAGTTGGTCGGGCACGAGCAGTACTTC.

Note on this clone: The sample holds other DNA sequences that translate to the same CDR3. The chain has TRBV9 and TRBJ2-2, with 8 nucleotides matching TRBD1. Losses at the gene ends were 3 bases for V and 1 base for J; bases not matched to a gene: 5. This CDR3 region has 16 residues. CDR1 and CDR2 from the germline V gene are SGDLS and YYNGEE. The CDR3 loop is CASSAWTGMNTGELFF. The CDR3 nucleotides read TGTGCCAGCAGCGCATGGACAGGGATGAACACCGGGGAGCTGTTTTTT.